A selection of T cell receptor beta chains follows, all from one sample in a study of blood T cells in healthy people across ages. TCRdb reprocessed the 5' RACE reads with MiXCR, giving one entry per CDR3 protein. The sample has roughly 1,800,000 distinct CDR3 sequences; roughly 50% are singletons. Sequenced: blood. These receptors all stem from a middle-aged woman in good health. CDR3s include the opening cysteine and the closing phenylalanine or tryptophan.

CDR3: CASSLSGAPINEQFF; length: 15; V: TRBV25-1; J: TRBJ2-1
CDR3: CASSSRGLAGGDEQFF; length: 16; V: TRBV7-2; J: TRBJ2-1
CDR3: CASSLIRQGLGGYTF; length: 15; V: TRBV11-2; J: TRBJ1-2
CDR3: CATSRAGAPGKNIQYF; length: 16; V: TRBV15; J: TRBJ2-4
CDR3: CASRPRQGGYEQFF; length: 14; V: TRBV7-9; J: TRBJ2-1
CDR3: CSASDWGGARGTQYF; length: 15; V: TRBV20-1; J: TRBJ2-5
CDR3: CASEDTRSAKNIQYF; length: 15; V: TRBV6-1; J: TRBJ2-4
CDR3: CASSWRQALQETQYF; length: 15; V: TRBV6-2/TRBV6-3; J: TRBJ2-5
CDR3: CASSISGGSSTDTQYF; length: 16; V: TRBV7-2; J: TRBJ2-3
CDR3: CASSTFWGYGDEQFF; length: 15; V: TRBV5-6; J: TRBJ2-1
CDR3: CASSTAPGQAYEQYF; length: 15; V: TRBV9; J: TRBJ2-7
CDR3: CASSYSGQWSGANVLTF; length: 17; V: TRBV6-5; J: TRBJ2-6
CDR3: CASSQDPSRANEQFF; length: 15; V: TRBV4-3; J: TRBJ2-1
CDR3: CASSFGPTTNEKLFF; length: 15; V: TRBV5-1; J: TRBJ1-4
CDR3: CSASGQGSQETQYF; length: 14; V: TRBV20-1; J: TRBJ2-5
CDR3: CSAISHTQAAFF; length: 12; V: TRBV20-1; J: TRBJ1-1
CDR3: CACSQAGGGTNQPQHF; length: 16; V: TRBV4-2; J: TRBJ1-5
CDR3: CACSLGLAKNIQYF; length: 14; V: TRBV7-8; J: TRBJ2-4
CDR3: CASSYLGQGSYNEQFF; length: 16; V: TRBV6-2/TRBV6-3; J: TRBJ2-1
CDR3: CASSLTGSMGETQYF; length: 15; V: TRBV5-1; J: TRBJ2-5
CDR3: CASSSTRDSNDYGYTF; length: 16; V: TRBV27; J: TRBJ1-2
CDR3: CASSLGPTATYEQYF; length: 15; V: TRBV28; J: .
CDR3: CASSLFGQGVVYEQYF; length: 16; V: TRBV27; J: .
CDR3: CASSMWRNNEKLFF; length: 14; V: TRBV19; J: TRBJ1-4
CDR3: CSASPGTTTDTQYF; length: 14; V: TRBV20-1; J: TRBJ2-3
CDR3: CSVRDVANYGYTF; length: 13; V: TRBV29-1; J: TRBJ1-2
CDR3: CATSDSGRNQPQHF; length: 14; V: TRBV24-1; J: TRBJ1-5
CDR3: CASSTGDSIPNTEAFF; length: 16; V: TRBV5-5; J: TRBJ1-1
CDR3: CASSLNGGYTQYF; length: 13; V: TRBV28; J: TRBJ2-3
CDR3: CATSVPGSSTDTQYF; length: 15; V: TRBV24-1; J: TRBJ2-3
CDR3: CASRDGAQETQYF; length: 13; V: TRBV6-5; J: TRBJ2-5
CDR3: CASSTGTSGVLEQYF; length: 15; V: TRBV7-2; J: TRBJ2-5
CDR3: CASSLSSRNLYGYTF; length: 15; V: TRBV27; J: TRBJ1-2
CDR3: CASSLRAGGNIQYF; length: 14; V: TRBV7-9; J: TRBJ2-4
CDR3: CASGLVVVAEGGYTF; length: 15; V: TRBV12-5; J: TRBJ1-2
CDR3: CSGRGAGKTQYF; length: 12; V: TRBV29-1; J: TRBJ2-5
CDR3: CASSQGDRFNQPQHF; length: 15; V: TRBV4-1; J: TRBJ1-5
CDR3: CSPCWLPDINEQYF; length: 14; V: TRBV29-1; J: TRBJ2-5
CDR3: CASSVGHTSTDTQYF; length: 15; V: TRBV9; J: TRBJ2-3
CDR3: CASSFGIGGVPDNEQFF; length: 17; V: TRBV28; J: TRBJ2-1
CDR3: CSVPWGDTQYF; length: 11; V: TRBV29-1; J: TRBJ2-3
CDR3: CASSSTSGTETQYF; length: 14; V: TRBV7-9; J: TRBJ2-5
CDR3: CSASSTSGSGETQYF; length: 15; V: TRBV20-1; J: TRBJ2-5
CDR3: CASTLGTGGFYEQYF; length: 15; V: TRBV12-3/TRBV12-4; J: TRBJ2-7
CDR3: CATSPDRGAYEQYF; length: 14; V: TRBV15; J: TRBJ2-7
CDR3: CASSVGTGEDTQYF; length: 14; V: TRBV9; J: TRBJ2-3
CDR3: CASSYGQGRPLHF; length: 13; V: TRBV6-2/TRBV6-3; J: TRBJ1-6
CDR3: CASSQDPQGKNIQYF; length: 15; V: TRBV4-2; J: TRBJ2-4
CDR3: CASSLDPGGQGTSEQYF; length: 17; V: TRBV11-2; J: TRBJ2-7
CDR3: CASRGRFYEQYF; length: 12; V: TRBV28; J: TRBJ2-7
CDR3: CASSPLDSLETQYF; length: 14; V: TRBV18; J: TRBJ2-5
CDR3: CASSLSAGGTNEQFF; length: 15; V: TRBV5-6; J: TRBJ2-1
CDR3: CASSQPGLAGGRTQYF; length: 16; V: TRBV4-2; J: TRBJ2-3
CDR3: CARSRGGKETQYF; length: 13; V: TRBV2; J: TRBJ2-5
CDR3: CAISDEQGTDGYTF; length: 14; V: TRBV10-3; J: TRBJ1-2
CDR3: CATKRYSRNNQPQHF; length: 15; V: TRBV10-3; J: TRBJ1-5
CDR3: CASTLGLNTEAFF; length: 13; V: TRBV4-1; J: TRBJ1-1
CDR3: CASSLAHLNDGYTF; length: 14; V: TRBV7-2; J: TRBJ1-2
CDR3: CSARVPGGGEETQYF; length: 15; V: TRBV20-1; J: .
CDR3: CASSLETRTAYNSPLHF; length: 17; V: TRBV3-1; J: TRBJ1-6